This T cell receptor beta chain was observed in a study of blood T cell repertoires in COVID-19. Study at large: Sources were T cells, B-cell-depleted T cells, or PBMCs; the material itself was cDNA or gDNA.

Authors' methods: Nucleated cell counts were estimated from reference gene primer amplification. Sequenced by immunoSEQ multiplex PCR; TCRdb stores in-frame clones only, minus some. D and trimming were read from the DNA, whereas the V and J calls and clone size are those reported in that table. The top ten hold more than 9% of the sample, which has about 220,000 clones, 84% seen once. Looked up from germline, CDR1 is SEHNR and CDR2 is FQNEAQ (reference sequence). Trimming removed 1 base from V and 4 bases from J; junction bases left unmatched: 6. The CDR3 covers 15 residues. The chain employs TRBV7-9 and TRBJ1-2; 7 positions match TRBD1. Sequencing was done on a sample of peripheral blood. The sequence was collected from a man in his fifties or sixties with active or convalescent COVID-19. The DNA for the CDR3 is TGTGCCAGCAGCTTAGGTCAGGGGGGAGTCTATGGCTACACCTTC. Protein: CASSLGQGGVYGYTF.